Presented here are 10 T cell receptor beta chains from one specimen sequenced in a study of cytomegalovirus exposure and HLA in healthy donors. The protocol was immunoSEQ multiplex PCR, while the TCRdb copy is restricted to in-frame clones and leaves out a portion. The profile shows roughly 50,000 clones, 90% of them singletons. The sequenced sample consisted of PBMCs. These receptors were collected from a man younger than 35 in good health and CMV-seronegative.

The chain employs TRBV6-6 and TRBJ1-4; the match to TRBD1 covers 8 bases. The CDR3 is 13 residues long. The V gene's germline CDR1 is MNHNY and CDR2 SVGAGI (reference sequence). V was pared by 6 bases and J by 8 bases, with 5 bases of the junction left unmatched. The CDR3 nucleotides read TGTGCCAGCAGCGACAGGGGACGGGAAAAACTGTTTTTT. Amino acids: CASSDRGREKLFF.

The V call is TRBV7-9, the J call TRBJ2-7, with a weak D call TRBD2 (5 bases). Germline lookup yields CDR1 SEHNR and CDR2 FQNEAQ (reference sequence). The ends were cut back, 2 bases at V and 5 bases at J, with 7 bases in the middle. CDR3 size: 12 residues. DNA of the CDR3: TGTGCCAGCAGCTTATGGGGAGACGAGCAGTACTTC. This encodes CASSLWGDEQYF.

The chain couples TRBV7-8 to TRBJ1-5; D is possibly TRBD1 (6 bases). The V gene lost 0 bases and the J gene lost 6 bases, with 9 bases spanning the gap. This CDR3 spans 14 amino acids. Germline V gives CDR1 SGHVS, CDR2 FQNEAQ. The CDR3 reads CASSLAGRGQPQHF. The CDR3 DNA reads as TGTGCCAGCAGCTTAGCTGGCAGGGGTCAGCCCCAGCATTTT.

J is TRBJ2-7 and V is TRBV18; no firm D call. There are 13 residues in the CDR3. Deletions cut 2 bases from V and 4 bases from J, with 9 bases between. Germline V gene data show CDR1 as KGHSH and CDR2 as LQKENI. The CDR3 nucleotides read TGTGCCAGCTCACCAGGGTCCGGGTACGAGCAGTACTTC. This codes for CASSPGSGYEQYF.

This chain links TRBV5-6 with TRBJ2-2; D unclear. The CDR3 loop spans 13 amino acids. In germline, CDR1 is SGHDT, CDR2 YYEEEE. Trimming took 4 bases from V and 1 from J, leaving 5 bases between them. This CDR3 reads CASSPQNTGELFF. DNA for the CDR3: TGTGCCAGCAGCCCACAGAACACCGGGGAGCTGTTTTTT.

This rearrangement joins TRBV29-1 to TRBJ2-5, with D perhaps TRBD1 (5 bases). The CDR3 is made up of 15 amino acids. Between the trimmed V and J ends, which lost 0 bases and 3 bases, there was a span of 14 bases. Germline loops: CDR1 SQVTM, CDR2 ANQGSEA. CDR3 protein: CSVEEGRGFKETQYF. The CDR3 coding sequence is TGCAGCGTTGAAGAGGGAAGGGGTTTTAAAGAGACCCAGTACTTC.

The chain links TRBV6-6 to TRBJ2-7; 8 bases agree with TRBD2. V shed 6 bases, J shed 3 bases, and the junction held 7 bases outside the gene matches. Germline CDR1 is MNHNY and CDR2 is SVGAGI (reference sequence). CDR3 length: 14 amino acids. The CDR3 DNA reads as TGTGCCAGCAGCGCAGCGGGAGCCAACTACGAGCAGTACTTC. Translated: CASSAAGANYEQYF.

In nucleotides, the CDR3 is TGTGCCAGCAGTTCCGGACTAGCGGGAGGGCGGGAGACCCAGTACTTC. This translates into CASSSGLAGGRETQYF. The V and J genes are TRBV28 and TRBJ2-5, with TRBD2 matching 15 bases. Germline assignment: CDR1 MDHEN and CDR2 SYDVKM. This CDR3 comprises 16 residues. V dropped 4 bases and J dropped 5; count of bases not matched to a gene: 5.

Here the CDR3 reads CASSTNGGDRDPNYGYTF. In DNA form, the CDR3 reads TGTGCCAGCAGCACCAATGGAGGGGACAGAGACCCTAACTATGGCTACACCTTC. The chain has TRBV21-1 and TRBJ1-2; TRBD1 is taken as the D call from the table, unchecked against the DNA. TRBV21-1 is termed a pseudogene. The CDR3 contains 18 residues.

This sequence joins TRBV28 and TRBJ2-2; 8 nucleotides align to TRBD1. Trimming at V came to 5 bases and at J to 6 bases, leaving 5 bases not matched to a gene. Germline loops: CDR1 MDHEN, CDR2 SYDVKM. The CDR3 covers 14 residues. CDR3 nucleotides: TGTGCCAGCAGTCCACTACAGGGGGCCGGGGAGCTGTTTTTT. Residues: CASSPLQGAGELFF.